Shown below are 2 T cell receptor beta chains from a single sample sequenced in a study of blood T cells in healthy people across ages. Primers used in a second PCR of roughly 6 to 11 cycles were a sample-barcoded 5' primer and a J-beta primer mix. TCRdb independently ran MiXCR on the 5' RACE reads; one entry per CDR3 protein. This sample has more than 650,000 distinct CDR3 sequences, with over 20% found just once. Sequencing was performed on blood. Every receptor here comes from a man aged 65-85 years in good health.

In its sample, this clonotype was seen many times. The chain employs TRBV10-3 and TRBJ2-1; 11 bases fit TRBD2. Germline trimming cut 5 bases from V and 3 bases from J; bases unmatched to any gene: 9. Looked up from germline, CDR1 is ENHRY and CDR2 is SYGVKD. There are 17 residues in the CDR3. The CDR3 nucleotides are TGTGCCATCAGTTATTCCGGGACTAGCGGAATCTACAATGAGCAGTTCTTC. It specifies CAISYSGTSGIYNEQFF.

This sequence joins TRBV7-2 and TRBJ2-7; D remains unclear. The CDR3 is 13 amino acids. Germline V gene sequence: CDR1 SGHTA, CDR2 FQGNSA. The CDR3 DNA sequence: TGTGCCAGCAGCTTAGAGCCTGCCTACGAGCATTACGTC. The encoded protein is CASSLEPAYEHYV.